Following are 6 T cell receptor beta chains from one sample sequenced in a study of shared clonotypes between healthy human individuals. Clones were sequenced by immunoSEQ multiplex PCR, and TCRdb holds only the in-frame ones, with some missing. The table lists millions of clones, just over 90% of them singletons. The sequenced sample consisted of naive CD4+ T cells from PBMCs. Stated subset: CD45RA+ positively selected. The receptors stem from a man aged 18 to 29 in good health. Some clones in this sample may be carry-over from other donors' samples.

This clone showed up just a few times. This chain uses TRBV29-1 with TRBJ2-1; TRBD1 matches at 7 bases. The J segment lost 15 bases and the V segment lost 3 bases, leaving 11 bases of the junction unmatched. CDR1 and CDR2 (germline): SQVTM, ANQGSEA. CDR3 length: 12 amino acids. CDR3: CSVEYPQGVPFF. CDR3 coding DNA: TGCAGCGTTGAGTACCCTCAGGGGGTTCCGTTCTTC.

This clone was observed a handful of times. Additional DNA sequences in this sample encode the identical CDR3. V and J are TRBV19 and TRBJ1-1, with D perhaps matching TRBD1 (5 bases). The CDR3 has 11 amino acids. The germline V gene encodes CDR1 LNHDA and CDR2 SQIVND (reference sequence). V dropped 5 bases and J dropped 5 bases, with 6 bases sitting between them. CDR3 DNA sequence: TGTGCCAGTAGTGGGGGGACTGAAGCTTTCTTT. This encodes CASSGGTEAFF.

V and J are TRBV6-5 and TRBJ1-2, with 8 bases aligning to TRBD1. This CDR3 spans 14 amino acids. In germline, CDR1 is MNHEY, CDR2 SVGAGI. The V gene end was trimmed by 6 bases and the J gene end by 4 bases; junction bases not matched to a gene: 7. CDR3 bases: TGTGCCAGCAGAGCTAAACAGGGGGGCTATGGCTACACCTTC. Translating gives CASRAKQGGYGYTF.

In this sample, this clone turned up once. V gene TRBV5-1 combines with J gene TRBJ1-1, with D uncertain. This CDR3 contains 13 residues. Trimming removed 3 bases from V and 4 bases from J, with 10 bases in between. The germline gives CDR1 SGHRS, CDR2 YFSETQ. This CDR3 reads CASSSAVSTEAFF. In DNA form, the CDR3 reads TGCGCCAGCAGCTCGGCAGTTAGCACTGAAGCTTTCTTT.

The J gene is TRBJ2-7, the V gene TRBV30; 7 bases line up with TRBD1. Germline V lookup: CDR1 GTSNPN, CDR2 SVGIG (reference sequence). This CDR3 spans 14 amino acids. Trimming removed 3 bases from V and 2 bases from J; junction bases left unmatched: 7. The CDR3 DNA is TGTGCCTGGAGACCCGGGACAGCGACCTACGAGCAGTACTTC. It yields the protein CAWRPGTATYEQYF.

J is TRBJ2-7 and V is TRBV18, with 7 bases matching TRBD1. The germline V gene has CDR1 KGHSH and CDR2 LQKENI. V dropped 2 bases and J dropped 1; count of bases not matched to a gene: 2. The CDR3 spans 14 residues. As DNA, the CDR3 is TGTGCCAGCTCACCAGTGACAGGGTCCTACGAGCAGTACTTC. Translation: CASSPVTGSYEQYF. Full variable domain (rest looked up from reference TRBV18 and TRBJ2-7): NAGVMQNPRHLVRRRGQEARLRCSPMKGHSHVYWYRQLPEEGLKFMVYLQKENIIDESGMPKERFSAEFPKEGPSILRIQQVVRGDSAAYFCASSPVTGSYEQYFGPGTRLTVT.